The present T cell receptor (beta chain) was sequenced within a study of CD8+ T cells in alopecia areata. Study-wide context: Treated patients took oral tofacitinib at 5 to 10 mg twice daily. Tofacitinib ran for 6 to 18 months before 6 months off drug. Scoring of severity for treated patients was based on percentage of affected scalp area.

Treatment here: oral pan-JAK inhibitor, 5-10 mg twice daily. Peripheral blood and lesional scalp punch biopsies were taken from alopecia areata patients. The CDR3 is 15 amino acids. V lost 0 bases to trimming and J lost 7 bases, with 13 bases between them. Germline V gene sequence: CDR1 MNHEY, CDR2 SMNVEV (reference sequence). RNA extraction and reverse transcription yielded cDNA as sequencing template. TCRdb keeps only in-frame clones here, not all; method: immunoSEQ multiplex PCR. Of some 150,000 clones in the sample, 50% to 65% were seen once. This receptor was obtained from a human donor with alopecia areata. The V call is TRBV27, the J call TRBJ2-4; a weak D match, TRBD2 (7 bases). The sequencing used CD8+ T cells sorted from blood, collected at week 4, from a patient treated with tofacitinib. The CDR3 DNA reads as TGTGCCAGCAGTTTATCTTACAGGGAGGGGAACATTCAGTACTTC. Translating it yields CASSLSYREGNIQYF.